The 3 T cell receptor beta chains given below trace back to one sample, sequenced in a study of vaccination and CD4 T cells after COVID-19. Their target antigens are unknown. Cultured CD4+ T-cell DNA underwent Oncomine TCR Beta short-read sequencing. Using its own MiXCR run on the PCR reads, TCRdb lists one record per CDR3 protein. The table lists about 30,000 distinct CDR3 sequences, over 30% of them singletons. The time point denotes: late sampling 161 to 241 days after vaccination in a few convalescent patients. Treatment denoted: roughly nine-day PBMC culture with coronavirus spike peptide pools or control peptides (ViraFEST assay). The sequences come from CD4+ T cells from blood, cultured in vitro, collected about 7 months after SARS-CoV-2 vaccination. These receptors were taken from a human donor who had recovered from COVID-19.

The J gene is TRBJ1-1, the V gene TRBV27; D call uncertain. Germline V CDR1 and CDR2: MNHEY, SMNVEV (reference sequence). The CDR3 extends over 14 amino acids. V was trimmed by 0 bases and J by 1 base, leaving 6 bases between them. The CDR3 reads CASSLSRRNTEAFF. For the CDR3, the DNA is TGTGCCAGCAGTTTATCCCGGAGGAACACTGAAGCTTTCTTT.

V and J are TRBV20-1 and TRBJ2-3; unclear D gene. The CDR3 extends over 14 amino acids. Trimming pared 2 bases from V and 0 bases from J, leaving 9 bases between. The germline gives CDR1 DFQATT, CDR2 SNEGSKA (reference sequence). This CDR3 is CSARTDTSTDTQYF. For the CDR3, the DNA is TGCAGTGCTAGAACCGACACCAGCACAGATACGCAGTATTTT.

This chain uses TRBV28 with TRBJ1-6, with 7 positions matching TRBD1. The CDR3 loop spans 19 amino acids. With V trimmed by 3 bases and J by 5 bases, 16 bases remained unmatched. CDR1 and CDR2 from the germline V gene are MDHEN and SYDVKM. Written as DNA, the CDR3 is TGTGCCAGCAGTTTTGGGGGCAGCCGGACAGGACTTAATAATTCACCCCTCCACTTT. Protein: CASSFGGSRTGLNNSPLHF. The variable domain in full, completed from reference TRBV28 and TRBJ1-6, reads DVKVTQSSRYLVKRTGEKVFLECVQDMDHENMFWYRQDPGLGLRLIYFSYDVKMKEKGDIPEGYSVSREKKERFSLILESASTNQTSMYLCASSFGGSRTGLNNSPLHFGNGTRLTVT.